The clone carrying this T cell receptor (beta chain) showed up just a few times. Its antigen is unknown. This sample was taken from a study of T cell repertoires in cytomegalovirus infection. Study-level information: Public TCR beta signatures marked donors with CMV infection and the matching HLA.

Each CDR3 protein is one row after TCRdb ran MiXCR on the reads. This sample has 640,000 or so distinct CDR3 sequences, with roughly a third found just once. The CDR3 contains 15 residues. V gave up 3 bases and J gave up 1 base, with 10 bases separating them. CDR1 and CDR2 from the germline V gene are SGHTA and FQGNSA. This sequence was found in a human donor in good health (CMV status not recorded). Some clones in this sample may be carry-over from other donors' samples. The chain carries TRBV7-2 and TRBJ1-5; D gene uncertain. The sequenced sample was cultured PBMCs, obtained from culture after CMV antigen stimulation. CDR3 bases: TGTGCCAGCAGCTTTGGTCAGATCAGCAATCAGCCCCAGCATTTT. As protein: CASSFGQISNQPQHF.